This record covers a single T cell receptor (beta chain). Antigen unknown. The data derive from a study of vaccination and CD4 T cells after COVID-19. Sequencing of DNA taken from cultured CD4+ T cells relied on the Oncomine TCR Beta short-read assay. TCRdb re-derived calls from the PCR reads in MiXCR, one entry per CDR3 protein. The table includes under 20,000 distinct CDR3 sequences, around 45% detected once. Treatment given: roughly 10-day PBMC culture with coronavirus spike peptide pools or control peptides (ViraFEST assay). This sample comprised CD4+ T cells from blood, cultured in vitro, obtained before SARS-CoV-2 vaccination. The TCR sequence derives from a human donor who had recovered from COVID-19.

CDR3 nucleotide sequence: TGTGCCAGTAGTATAGGGGGAGAGAGCAATCAGCCCCAGCATTTT. It is translated as CASSIGGESNQPQHF. V gene TRBV19 combines with J gene TRBJ1-5; unclear D gene. Per the germline V gene, CDR1 is LNHDA and CDR2 is SQIVND (reference sequence). The V gene lost 1 base and the J gene lost 1 base, with 8 bases spanning the gap. The CDR3 totals 15 residues.